These 4 T cell receptor beta chains were sequenced from one sample in a study of Ad26.COV2.S vaccination and SARS-CoV-2 variants. Treatment specified: around 19 received Ad26.COV2.S at low or high dose, single or two shots; several received placebo; per-sample allocation not given. Specimens were obtained on day 63 following the first vaccine or placebo injection. Assay used: immunoSEQ multiplex PCR; TCRdb lists only in-frame clones, some missing. Among 380,000 or so clones listed, 88% were seen once. Sequencing used peripheral blood, obtained in a trial of Ad26.COV2.S vaccine versus placebo. Receptors originate from a person aged 18-65 years who received the Ad26.COV2.S COVID-19 vaccine or a placebo.

The CDR3 region is CASSARTSGVGDNEQFF. CDR3 in DNA: TGTGCCAGCAGCGCAAGGACTAGCGGGGTTGGGGACAATGAGCAGTTCTTC. V and J are TRBV5-6 and TRBJ2-1, with 12 positions matching TRBD2. V lost 4 bases and J lost 5; bases outside the gene matches: 10. Looked up from germline, CDR1 is SGHDT and CDR2 is YYEEEE. The CDR3 sequence is 17 residues long.

This chain connects TRBV15 to TRBJ1-5, with D uncertain. There are 15 residues in the CDR3. CDR1 and CDR2 from the germline V gene are LNHNV and YYDKDF (reference sequence). V was pared by 6 bases and J by 6 bases, with 18 bases between. The CDR3 bases are TGTGCCACCAGGGGCGGCAGGTCCCCCACTCAGCCCCAGCATTTT. This codes for CATRGGRSPTQPQHF.

The CDR3: CASSLSGLREQYF. CDR3 coding DNA: TGTGCCAGCAGCTTATCAGGGCTGAGGGAGCAGTACTTC. The J gene is TRBJ2-7, the V gene TRBV7-9; D is perhaps TRBD1 (5 bases). Germline lookup yields CDR1 SEHNR and CDR2 FQNEAQ (reference sequence). This CDR3 is built from 13 residues. Trimming pared 2 bases from V and 7 bases from J, leaving 12 bases between.

The chain couples TRBV5-1 to TRBJ2-7; D may be TRBD1 (6 bases). The CDR3 runs 14 residues. Deletions cut 4 bases from V and 0 bases from J, with 11 bases between. Germline V gene data show CDR1 as SGHRS and CDR2 as YFSETQ. The DNA of the CDR3 is TGCGCCAGCAGCCGGGGACACAGCTCCTACGAGCAGTACTTC. This sequence encodes CASSRGHSSYEQYF.